Listed below are T cell receptor beta chains from one sample, sequenced in a study of cytotoxic CD8 clonotypes in ibrutinib-treated CLL. The table came from immunoSEQ multiplex PCR; TCRdb's copy has only in-frame clones and leaves some out. The table includes about 29,000 clones, 76% detected once. The sequenced sample was PBMCs, obtained after 36 months of ibrutinib treatment. All receptors come from a human donor with chronic lymphocytic leukemia. The CDR3 runs from the conserved cysteine through the conserved F or W. D genes are given only for firm matches. Clone size is given for some rows only: seen once, a few or many times, or a class if the clone is expanded.

CDR3 length: 18
J gene: TRBJ1-6
clone size: NA
V gene: TRBV18
D gene: TRBD1
CDR3 protein: CASTRAGTGSSYNSPLHF
CDR3 DNA: TGTGCCAGCACTAGAGCCGGGACAGGGAGCTCCTATAATTCACCCCTCCACTTT

CDR3 length: 11
J gene: TRBJ1-2
clone size: NA
V gene: TRBV20-1
D gene: TRBD1
CDR3 protein: CSAQGNSGYTF
CDR3 DNA: TGCAGTGCACAGGGGAACAGTGGCTACACCTTC

CDR3 length: 14
J gene: TRBJ2-7
clone size: NA
V gene: TRBV4-2
D gene: NA
CDR3 protein: CASSQVPGQYEQYF
CDR3 DNA: TGTGCCAGCAGCCAAGTCCCTGGACAGTACGAGCAGTACTTC

CDR3 length: 15
J gene: TRBJ1-1
clone size: few
V gene: TRBV4-2
D gene: NA
CDR3 protein: CASSQGGAGETEAFF
CDR3 DNA: TGTGCCAGCAGCCAAGGTGGGGCGGGAGAGACTGAAGCTTTCTTT

CDR3 length: 16
J gene: TRBJ2-1
clone size: NA
V gene: TRBV7-6
D gene: TRBD2
CDR3 protein: CASSSPRLAGEYEQFF
CDR3 DNA: TGTGCCAGCAGCTCCCCTCGCCTAGCGGGGGAATATGAGCAGTTCTTC

CDR3 length: 14
J gene: TRBJ2-1
clone size: NA
V gene: TRBV6-6
D gene: TRBD2
CDR3 protein: CATRTSGVNNEQFF
CDR3 DNA: TGTGCCACCCGGACTAGCGGGGTTAACAATGAGCAGTTCTTC

CDR3 length: 15
J gene: TRBJ1-5
clone size: NA
V gene: TRBV19
D gene: NA
CDR3 protein: CASSKEGLSNQPQHF
CDR3 DNA: TGTGCCAGTAGTAAGGAGGGGCTTAGCAATCAGCCCCAGCATTTT

CDR3 length: 11
J gene: TRBJ1-4
clone size: NA
V gene: TRBV23-1
D gene: NA
CDR3 protein: CASSHPGALFF
CDR3 DNA: TGCGCCAGCAGTCATCCCGGCGCACTGTTTTTT

CDR3 length: 15
J gene: TRBJ1-3
clone size: NA
V gene: TRBV5-1
D gene: TRBD1
CDR3 protein: CASSQPTGAGNTIYF
CDR3 DNA: TGCGCCAGCAGCCAACCGACAGGGGCTGGAAACACCATATATTTT

CDR3 length: 16
J gene: TRBJ2-3
clone size: NA
V gene: TRBV5-6
D gene: TRBD2
CDR3 protein: CASISVRGGVADTQYF
CDR3 DNA: TGTGCCAGCATCAGCGTACGGGGGGGCGTGGCAGATACGCAGTATTTT

CDR3 length: 13
J gene: TRBJ1-2
clone size: NA
V gene: TRBV2
D gene: NA
CDR3 protein: CASSVDSGFGYTF
CDR3 DNA: TGTGCCAGCAGTGTGGACAGCGGTTTTGGCTACACCTTC

CDR3 length: 15
J gene: TRBJ2-7
clone size: few
V gene: TRBV6-5
D gene: TRBD1
CDR3 protein: CASSLTGTGPYEQYF
CDR3 DNA: TGTGCCAGCAGTTTAACCGGGACAGGGCCCTACGAGCAGTACTTC

CDR3 length: 20
J gene: TRBJ1-1
clone size: NA
V gene: TRBV2
D gene: TRBD1
CDR3 protein: CASSTPKSGTARPWGTEAFF
CDR3 DNA: TGTGCCAGCAGTACACCAAAGTCCGGGACAGCCCGTCCTTGGGGCACTGAAGCTTTCTTT

CDR3 length: 8
J gene: TRBJ1-3
clone size: NA
V gene: TRBV7-9
D gene: NA
CDR3 protein: CASSPETF
CDR3 DNA: TGTGCCAGCAGCCCCGAAACTTTT

CDR3 length: 16
J gene: TRBJ2-1
clone size: many
V gene: TRBV4-3
D gene: NA
CDR3 protein: CASSQDSGGYYNEQFF
CDR3 DNA: TGCGCCAGCAGCCAAGATTCTGGGGGCTACTACAATGAGCAGTTCTTC

CDR3 length: 16
J gene: TRBJ2-1
clone size: few
V gene: TRBV19
D gene: TRBD2
CDR3 protein: CASSIRTSGSYNEQFF
CDR3 DNA: TGTGCCAGTAGTATACGGACTAGCGGTTCCTACAATGAGCAGTTCTTC

CDR3 length: 15
J gene: TRBJ1-3
clone size: NA
V gene: TRBV2
D gene: TRBD1
CDR3 protein: CASSLTWDRGNTIYF
CDR3 DNA: TGTGCCAGCAGTCTAACCTGGGACAGAGGAAACACCATATATTTT

CDR3 length: 14
J gene: TRBJ2-7
clone size: NA
V gene: TRBV6-5
D gene: NA
CDR3 protein: CASSSQGPSYEQYF
CDR3 DNA: TGTGCCAGCAGTTCACAGGGACCCTCCTACGAGCAGTACTTC

CDR3 length: 14
J gene: TRBJ2-2
clone size: NA
V gene: TRBV19
D gene: NA
CDR3 protein: CASNTGLRTGELFF
CDR3 DNA: TGTGCCAGTAATACAGGGCTTAGAACCGGGGAGCTGTTTTTT

CDR3 length: 16
J gene: TRBJ2-3
clone size: NA
V gene: TRBV7-8
D gene: TRBD1
CDR3 protein: CASSWAGQGAADTQYF
CDR3 DNA: TGTGCCAGCAGCTGGGCGGGACAGGGGGCGGCAGATACGCAGTATTTT

CDR3 length: 15
J gene: TRBJ2-7
clone size: NA
V gene: TRBV9
D gene: NA
CDR3 protein: CASSPWGGASYEQYF
CDR3 DNA: TGTGCCAGCAGCCCGTGGGGGGGGGCGTCCTACGAGCAGTACTTC

CDR3 length: 15
J gene: TRBJ2-3
clone size: NA
V gene: TRBV4-2
D gene: NA
CDR3 protein: CASSQSPGHTDTQYF
CDR3 DNA: TGTGCCAGCAGCCAGAGTCCGGGGCACACAGATACGCAGTATTTT

CDR3 length: 14
J gene: TRBJ1-1
clone size: NA
V gene: TRBV18
D gene: NA
CDR3 protein: CASSGDTLNTEAFF
CDR3 DNA: TGTGCCAGCTCAGGGGACACTTTGAACACTGAAGCTTTCTTT

CDR3 length: 15
J gene: TRBJ2-7
clone size: NA
V gene: TRBV4-1
D gene: NA
CDR3 protein: CASSQVGGRNDEQYF
CDR3 DNA: TGCGCCAGCAGCCAAGTGGGGGGCAGGAACGACGAGCAGTACTTC

CDR3 length: 15
J gene: TRBJ1-2
clone size: few
V gene: TRBV9
D gene: NA
CDR3 protein: CASSSDGLANYGYTF
CDR3 DNA: TGTGCCAGCAGCTCCGACGGATTAGCTAACTATGGCTACACCTTC

CDR3 length: 17
J gene: TRBJ1-1
clone size: NA
V gene: TRBV4-1
D gene: NA
CDR3 protein: CASSQDPLVMDNTEAFF
CDR3 DNA: TGCGCCAGCAGCCAAGATCCCCTTGTTATGGATAACACTGAAGCTTTCTTT

CDR3 length: 9
J gene: TRBJ1-1
clone size: once
V gene: TRBV20-1
D gene: NA
CDR3 protein: CSAGQGAFF
CDR3 DNA: TGCAGTGCAGGGCAAGGAGCTTTCTTT

CDR3 length: 16
J gene: TRBJ1-2
clone size: NA
V gene: TRBV27
D gene: NA
CDR3 protein: CASSRILRGVSYGYTF
CDR3 DNA: TGTGCCAGTTCCCGAATCCTCAGGGGCGTTAGCTATGGCTACACCTTC